These 13 T cell receptor beta chains share one sample of origin, sequenced in a study of post-analysis software for immune sequencing data. Points from the study as a whole: TRBV5-6, TRBV5-1 and TRBV20-1 belonged to a set of roughly five TRBV segments that were more frequent in patients than controls.

Tagging with unique molecular identifiers was a feature of the TCR beta cDNA libraries. TCRdb re-analysed the PCR reads in MiXCR, keeping a single row per CDR3 protein. Of fewer than 850,000 distinct CDR3 sequences listed, 25% to 30% were seen once; the top ten hold around 0.56%. No antigen has been assigned to these receptors. Source material: blood. All receptors derive from a girl aged 10 to 17 with multiple sclerosis.

The chain combines TRBV12-3 or TRBV12-4 with TRBJ1-1; D remains unclear. The germline V and J ends were trimmed by 2 bases and 0 bases, with 10 bases remaining between them. The CDR3 contains 15 residues. CDR3 protein: CASSLPGVMNTEAFF. The CDR3 coding sequence is TGTGCCAGCAGTTTACCCGGGGTCATGAACACTGAAGCTTTCTTT.

This rearrangement joins TRBV6-1 to TRBJ1-1; D might be TRBD1 (5 bases). Germline loops: CDR1 MNHNS, CDR2 SASEGT. This CDR3 contains 13 residues. V lost 4 bases and J 8 bases, leaving 14 bases between the germline ends. The CDR3 coding sequence is TGTGCCAGCAGTGTGGTAGGGGTTACCGAAGCTTTCTTT. Translated: CASSVVGVTEAFF.

This clonotype has more than one count but fewer than ten. V usage is TRBV20-1 and J usage is TRBJ2-1, with D perhaps being TRBD1 or TRBD2 (5 bases each). The V end lost 6 bases, the J end lost 4 bases, and 16 bases lay between the germline ends. This CDR3 contains 14 residues. Germline V gene sequence: CDR1 DFQATT, CDR2 SNEGSKA (reference sequence). The CDR3 protein is CSAPTGTAYNEQFF. The DNA for the CDR3 is TGCAGTGCGCCTACCGGGACCGCGTACAATGAGCAGTTCTTC.

The chain combines TRBV11-2 with TRBJ2-3, with D unclear. The V gene's germline CDR1 is SGHAT and CDR2 FQNNGV. The ends were cut back, 4 bases at V and 2 bases at J, with 19 bases in the middle. CDR3 length: 17 residues. CDR3 sequence (DNA): TGTGCCAGCAGCTCCCGGCTTAGCCCCGCGGACACAGATACGCAGTATTTT. Encoded protein: CASSSRLSPADTDTQYF.

The CDR3 loop reads CASSPRVEVRSEAFF. As DNA, the CDR3 is TGTGCCAGCAGCCCACGGGTGGAGGTCAGGTCTGAAGCTTTCTTT. The chain recombines TRBV9 with TRBJ1-1; D call uncertain. The CDR3 loop spans 15 amino acids. Per germline, CDR1 SGDLS and CDR2 YYNGEE. Trimming pared 4 bases from V and 6 bases from J, leaving 19 bases between.

The sample holds a few counts of this clonotype. The J gene is TRBJ1-5, the V gene TRBV4-2; D not certain. With 1 base removed from V and 1 base from J, the gap between germline ends came to 11 bases. This CDR3 contains 16 residues. Per the germline V gene, CDR1 is LGHNA and CDR2 is YNFKEQ. CDR3 nucleotide sequence: TGTGCCAGCAGCCAAGGGCCGGGAGGGAGCAATCAGCCCCAGCATTTT. Translation gives CASSQGPGGSNQPQHF.

This clonotype came up a few times. This chain connects TRBV12-3 or TRBV12-4 to TRBJ2-2; the D gene is possibly TRBD2 (7 bases). Deletions cut 3 bases from V and 4 bases from J, with 18 bases between. The CDR3 extends over 17 amino acids. The CDR3 coding sequence is TGTGCCAGCAGTTTCCTTGGGGGGGCGGGGAGCACCGGGGAGCTGTTTTTT. It encodes CASSFLGGAGSTGELFF.

In regard to this clonotype: The junction departs from germline at one end; a sequencing error may be responsible. The V and J genes are TRBV7-9 and TRBJ2-7; perhaps TRBD1 as D (5 bases). Germline assignment: CDR1 SEHNR and CDR2 FQNEAQ (reference sequence). The CDR3 length is 16 residues. For the CDR3, the DNA is TGTGCCACCAGTGATTTTCTCTCAGGGAAAGGCTACGAGCAGTACTTT. Encoded protein: CATSDFLSGKGYEQYF.

The chain employs TRBV29-1 and TRBJ2-3; 9 bases match TRBD1. V lost 3 bases to trimming and J lost 0 bases; unmatched junction nucleotides: 1. The CDR3 is 14 residues long. The germline V gene has CDR1 SQVTM and CDR2 ANQGSEA. The CDR3 here is CSVDGQGSTDTQYF. CDR3 bases: TGCAGCGTTGACGGACAGGGGAGCACAGATACGCAGTATTTT.

In this sample, this clonotype turned up a few times. This sequence joins TRBV12-3 or TRBV12-4 and TRBJ2-1; 9 bases are a match to TRBD2. The CDR3 has 16 amino acids. The J segment lost 2 bases and the V segment lost 3 bases, leaving 5 bases of the junction unmatched. The CDR3 sequence is CASSLVAGGPYNEQFF. DNA for the CDR3: TGTGCCAGCAGTTTGGTCGCGGGAGGGCCCTACAATGAGCAGTTCTTC.

The chain is built from TRBV6-5 and TRBJ1-2, with 7 bases that match TRBD1. Germline V gene data show CDR1 as MNHEY and CDR2 as SVGAGI. This CDR3 contains 13 residues. Trimming took 5 bases from V and 6 from J; bases not matched to a gene: 6. The CDR3 DNA reads TGTGCCAGCAGTCAAACAGGGGAGCATGGCTACACCTTC. Its protein product is CASSQTGEHGYTF.

This clonotype appeared a single time. The chain joins TRBV7-2 to TRBJ2-4; D is ambiguous. V lost 5 bases and J lost 2, with 10 bases in between. Germline V CDR1 and CDR2: SGHTA, FQGNSA. There are 14 residues in the CDR3. The CDR3 loop reads CASSQEVTKNIQYF. The CDR3 DNA reads as TGTGCCAGCAGCCAAGAGGTCACCAAAAACATTCAGTACTTC.

The gene calls are TRBV28 and TRBJ1-4; TRBD1 matches 8 bases. CDR1 is MDHEN, CDR2 SYDVKM, per germline. The CDR3 is 14 residues long. Trimming cost V 6 bases and J 4 bases; bases outside gene matches: 4. The CDR3 sequence: CASSAGGVNEKLFF. The DNA for the CDR3 is TGTGCCAGCAGCGCAGGGGGCGTTAATGAAAAACTGTTTTTT.